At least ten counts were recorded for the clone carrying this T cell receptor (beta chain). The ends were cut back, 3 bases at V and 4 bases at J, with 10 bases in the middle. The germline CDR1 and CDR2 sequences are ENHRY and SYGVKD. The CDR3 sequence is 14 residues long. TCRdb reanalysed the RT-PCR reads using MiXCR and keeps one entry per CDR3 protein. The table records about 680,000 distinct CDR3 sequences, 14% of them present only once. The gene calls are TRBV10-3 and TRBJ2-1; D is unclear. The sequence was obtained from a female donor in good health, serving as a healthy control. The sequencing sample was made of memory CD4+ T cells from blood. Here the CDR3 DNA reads TGTGCCATCAGTGATGAACCTTCTTACAATGAGCAGTTCTTC. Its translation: CAISDEPSYNEQFF.